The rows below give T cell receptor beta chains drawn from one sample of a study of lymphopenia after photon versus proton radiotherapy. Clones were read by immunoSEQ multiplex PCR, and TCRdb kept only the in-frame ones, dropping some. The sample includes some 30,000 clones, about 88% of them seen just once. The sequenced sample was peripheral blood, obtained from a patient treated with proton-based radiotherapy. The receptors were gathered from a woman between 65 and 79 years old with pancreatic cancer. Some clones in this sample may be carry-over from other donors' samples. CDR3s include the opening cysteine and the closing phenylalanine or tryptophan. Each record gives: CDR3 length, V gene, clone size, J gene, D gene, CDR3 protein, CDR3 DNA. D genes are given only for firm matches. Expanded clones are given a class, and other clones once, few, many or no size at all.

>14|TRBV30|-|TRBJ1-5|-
CAWSVPGGNQPQHF
TGTGCCTGGAGTGTACCAGGGGGCAATCAGCCCCAGCATTTT
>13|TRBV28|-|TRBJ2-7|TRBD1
CASKGTGGNEQYF
TGTGCCAGCAAGGGGACAGGGGGAAACGAGCAGTACTTC
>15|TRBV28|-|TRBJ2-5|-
CASSLLGDRQETQYF
TGTGCCAGCAGTTTACTAGGGGATCGCCAAGAGACCCAGTACTTC
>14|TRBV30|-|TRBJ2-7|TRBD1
CAWTLRDSLYEQYF
TGTGCCTGGACCCTCCGGGACAGTCTCTACGAGCAGTACTTC
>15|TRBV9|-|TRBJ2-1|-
CASSAFGTAENEQFF
TGTGCCAGCAGCGCGTTTGGGACCGCAGAAAATGAGCAGTTCTTC
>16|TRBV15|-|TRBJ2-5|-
CATSNAHAGTRETQYF
TGTGCCACCAGCAATGCCCACGCGGGAACGAGGGAGACCCAGTACTTC
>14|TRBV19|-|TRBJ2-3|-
CATSNPPMTDTQYF
TGTGCCACCTCCAACCCTCCTATGACAGATACGCAGTATTTT
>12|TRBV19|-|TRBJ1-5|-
CASSILDQPQHF
TGTGCCAGTAGTATCCTTGATCAGCCCCAGCATTTT
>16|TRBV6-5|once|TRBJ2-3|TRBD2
CASSYFAGGGTDTQYF
TGTGCCAGCAGTTACTTCGCGGGAGGAGGCACAGATACGCAGTATTTT
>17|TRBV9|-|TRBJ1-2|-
CASSGVGQGTGHYGYTF
TGTGCCAGCAGCGGGGTGGGGCAGGGTACGGGGCACTATGGCTACACCTTC
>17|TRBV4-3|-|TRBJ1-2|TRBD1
CASSQDMTGSTNYGYTF
TGCGCCAGCAGCCAAGATATGACAGGGAGCACTAACTATGGCTACACCTTC
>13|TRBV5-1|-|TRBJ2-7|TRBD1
CASSWDSSYEQYF
TGCGCCAGCAGTTGGGACAGCTCCTACGAGCAGTACTTC
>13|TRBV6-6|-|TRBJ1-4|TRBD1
CASNDRGGEKLFF
TGTGCCAGCAATGACAGGGGCGGCGAAAAACTGTTTTTT
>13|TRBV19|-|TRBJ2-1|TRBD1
CASRTGPYNEQFF
TGTGCCAGTCGGACAGGACCTTACAATGAGCAGTTCTTC
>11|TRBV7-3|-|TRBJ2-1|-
CASSDGIEQFF
TGTGCCAGCAGCGATGGAATCGAGCAGTTCTTC
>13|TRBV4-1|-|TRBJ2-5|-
CASSRGTQETQYF
TGCGCCAGCAGCCGCGGGACACAAGAGACCCAGTACTTC
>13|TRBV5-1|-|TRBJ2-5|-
CASSSHAKETQYF
TGCGCCAGCAGTAGTCATGCCAAAGAGACCCAGTACTTC
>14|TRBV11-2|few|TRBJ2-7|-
CASSLDPQVYEQYF
TGTGCCAGCAGCTTAGATCCACAGGTTTACGAGCAGTACTTC
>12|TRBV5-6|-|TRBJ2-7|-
CASGAGLGEQYF
TGTGCCAGCGGGGCGGGGTTGGGCGAGCAGTACTTC
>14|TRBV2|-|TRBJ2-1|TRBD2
CASNPTGGYNEQFF
TGTGCCAGCAATCCAACGGGGGGCTACAATGAGCAGTTCTTC
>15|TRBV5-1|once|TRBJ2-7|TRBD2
CASSPIAGPTYEQYF
TGCGCCAGCAGCCCCATAGCGGGCCCTACCTACGAGCAGTACTTC
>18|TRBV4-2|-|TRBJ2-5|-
CASSQWGEGGGSRETQYF
TGTGCCAGCAGCCAATGGGGCGAGGGGGGAGGGTCTCGGGAGACCCAGTACTTC
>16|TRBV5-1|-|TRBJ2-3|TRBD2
CASRTGLAGGTDTQYF
TGCGCCAGCAGAACGGGACTAGCGGGAGGCACAGATACGCAGTATTTT
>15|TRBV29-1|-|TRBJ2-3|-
CSVNLAVTSTDTQYF
TGCAGCGTCAACCTAGCAGTTACTAGCACAGATACGCAGTATTTT
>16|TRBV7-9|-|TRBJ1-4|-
CASSLAFGLENEKLFF
TGTGCCAGCAGCTTAGCGTTCGGCCTAGAAAATGAAAAACTGTTTTTT
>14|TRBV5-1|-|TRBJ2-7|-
CASSLGTGAYEQYF
TGCGCCAGCAGCTTGGGGACCGGGGCCTACGAGCAGTACTTC
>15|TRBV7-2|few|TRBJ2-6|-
CASSLDSSGANVLTF
TGTGCCAGCAGCTTAGACAGCTCTGGGGCCAACGTCCTGACTTTC
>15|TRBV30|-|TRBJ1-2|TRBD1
CAWSPKDRANYGYTF
TGTGCCTGGAGTCCCAAGGACAGGGCTAACTATGGCTACACCTTC
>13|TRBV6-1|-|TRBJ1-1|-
CASSETYNTEAFF
TGTGCCAGCAGTGAGACTTACAACACTGAAGCTTTCTTT
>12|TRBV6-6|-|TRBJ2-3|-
CASSYSQGAQYF
TGTGCCAGCAGTTACTCCCAGGGTGCGCAGTATTTT
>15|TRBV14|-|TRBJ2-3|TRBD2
CASSPTSGVTDTQYF
TGTGCCAGCAGCCCGACTAGCGGGGTCACAGATACGCAGTATTTT
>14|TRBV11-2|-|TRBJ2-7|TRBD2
CASSRGGGFGEQYF
TGTGCCAGCAGCCGCGGGGGGGGATTCGGCGAGCAGTACTTC
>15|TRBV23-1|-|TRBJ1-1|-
CASSQSGSGDTEAFF
TGCGCCAGCAGTCAATCCGGTTCAGGGGACACTGAAGCTTTCTTT
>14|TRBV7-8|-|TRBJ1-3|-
CASSAITSGNTIYF
TGTGCCAGCAGCGCTATCACTTCTGGAAACACCATATATTTT
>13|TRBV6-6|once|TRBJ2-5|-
CASTDRLQETQYF
TGTGCCAGCACCGACAGGCTCCAAGAGACCCAGTACTTC
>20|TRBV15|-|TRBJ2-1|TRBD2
CATSREEENEREGGYNEQFF
TGTGCCACCAGCAGAGAGGAGGAGAACGAGCGGGAGGGAGGGTACAATGAGCAGTTCTTC
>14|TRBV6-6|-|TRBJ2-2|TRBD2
CASSSGTNTGELFF
TGTGCCAGCAGTAGCGGGACGAACACCGGGGAGCTGTTTTTT
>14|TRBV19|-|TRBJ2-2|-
CASSSPGGTGELFF
TGTGCCAGTAGCTCTCCAGGCGGAACCGGGGAGCTGTTTTTT
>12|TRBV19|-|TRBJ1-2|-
CASNQGGYGYTF
TGTGCCAGTAATCAGGGCGGCTATGGCTACACCTTC
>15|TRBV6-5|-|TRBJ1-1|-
CASSYSRSGNTEAFF
TGTGCCAGCAGTTACTCGAGGTCGGGCAACACTGAAGCTTTCTTT
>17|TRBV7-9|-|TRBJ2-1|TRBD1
CASSLLPGQGSYNEQFF
TGTGCCAGCAGCTTATTACCGGGACAGGGGTCCTACAATGAGCAGTTCTTC
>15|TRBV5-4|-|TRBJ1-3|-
CASSFGTNSGNTIYF
TGTGCCAGCAGCTTCGGGACAAACAGCGGAAACACCATATATTTT
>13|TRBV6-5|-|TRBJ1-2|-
CASSYSSNYGYTF
TGTGCCAGCAGTTACTCGTCTAACTATGGCTACACCTTC
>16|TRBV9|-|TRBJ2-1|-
CASSKFSGFSYNEQFF
TGTGCCAGCTCCAAGTTCAGCGGATTCTCCTACAATGAGCAGTTCTTC